This is a list of T cell receptor beta chains from one sample in a study of radiotherapy plus CTLA-4 blockade in lung cancer. Produced via immunoSEQ multiplex PCR; TCRdb's table is partial and in-frame only. This table has 55,000 to 80,000 clones, around 73% appearing once. The sample here was peripheral blood, taken from a patient treated with radiotherapy plus ipilimumab. These receptors were obtained from a human donor with non-small cell lung cancer who had a complete response to radiotherapy plus ipilimumab. Both conserved end residues are part of each CDR3. Fields, in order: V gene, D gene, clone size, J gene, CDR3 DNA, CDR3 protein. D genes are given only for firm matches. For some rows the clone size is stated as once, few or many, or as a class when expanded; others skip it.

>TRBV5-1|TRBD1|few|TRBJ2-3
TGCGCCAGCAGCACAGACAGGGGGGACACAGATACGCAGTATTTT
CASSTDRGDTDTQYF
>TRBV10-1|NA|NA|TRBJ1-3
TGCGCCAGCAGTGAGGACTCTTCTGGAAACACCATATATTTT
CASSEDSSGNTIYF
>TRBV6-5|TRBD1|few|TRBJ1-6
TGTGCCAGCGATCGCGAACAGGGGAATTCACCCCTCCACTTT
CASDREQGNSPLHF
>TRBV2|TRBD2|NA|TRBJ2-2
TGTGCCAGCAGTGAAATTGTAGGGCTAGCGGCCGGGGAGCTGTTTTTT
CASSEIVGLAAGELFF
>TRBV7-2|TRBD1|few|TRBJ1-6
TGTGCCAGCAGCCGACAGGGGGTAGATTCACCCCTCCACTTT
CASSRQGVDSPLHF
>TRBV6-6|NA|NA|TRBJ1-2
TGTGCCAGCACAGGCAACAACTATGGCTACACCTTC
CASTGNNYGYTF
>TRBV6-6|TRBD1|NA|TRBJ1-2
TGTGCCAGCAGTTTGGGACAGGGGGCTGGTTATGGCTACACCTTC
CASSLGQGAGYGYTF
>TRBV15|NA|NA|TRBJ2-2
TGTGCCACCAGCCGTACGACAGGCGGGGAGCTGTTTTTT
CATSRTTGGELFF
>TRBV7-9|NA|once|TRBJ1-5
TGTGCCAGCAGCTTAGGGGATGAGCCCCATCAGCCCCAGCATTTT
CASSLGDEPHQPQHF
>TRBV6-5|NA|NA|TRBJ1-3
TGTGCCAGCAGTAACGGACCGATCTCTGGAAACACCATATATTTT
CASSNGPISGNTIYF
>TRBV10-1|NA|NA|TRBJ1-5
TGCGCCAGCAGTGGGGGAAAACATCAGCCCCAGCATTTT
CASSGGKHQPQHF
>TRBV7-9|NA|NA|TRBJ1-2
TGTGCCAGCAGCTTAGGTCCAGCCTCCTTCTATGGCTACACCTTC
CASSLGPASFYGYTF
>TRBV19|TRBD1|NA|TRBJ1-2
TGTGCCAGTAGTGTGACAGGGCCATATGGCTACACCTTC
CASSVTGPYGYTF
>TRBV7-8|NA|NA|TRBJ1-5
TGTGCCAGCAGCCCTGGGGGCCCCCAGCCCCAGCATTTT
CASSPGGPQPQHF
>TRBV19|NA|NA|TRBJ1-4
TGTGCCAGTAGGGACGAGCGACAAAGCGGGATAAAACTGTTTTTT
CASRDERQSGIKLFF
>TRBV6-1|NA|NA|TRBJ2-6
TGTGCCAGCAGTCGGCCCATTTCTGGGGCCAACGTCCTGACTTTC
CASSRPISGANVLTF
>TRBV18|NA|NA|TRBJ2-7
TGTGCCAGCTCACCCGGAATATACGAGCAGTACTTC
CASSPGIYEQYF
>TRBV25-1|NA|NA|TRBJ1-2
TGTGCCAGCAGTGAATCGGTGCAGGGGAATCTTGGCTACACCTTC
CASSESVQGNLGYTF
>TRBV11-3|TRBD2|NA|TRBJ2-1
TGTGCCAGCAGCTTAGAGGGACTAGTTACCTACAATGAGCAGTTCTTC
CASSLEGLVTYNEQFF
>TRBV7-9|NA|NA|TRBJ2-5
TGTGCCAGCAGCTTAGCAACAGGAGACCAAGAGACCCAGTACTTC
CASSLATGDQETQYF
>TRBV19|NA|NA|TRBJ2-5
TGTGCCAGTAGTAGGAGGCGGGGTTCGGAGACCCAGTACTTC
CASSRRRGSETQYF
>TRBV12-5|NA|NA|TRBJ2-5
TGTGCTAGTGGTAGGGGGGCCCAAGAGACCCAGTACTTC
CASGRGAQETQYF
>TRBV2|NA|few|TRBJ1-1
TGTGCCAGCTCGGGACTGTGGAACACTGAAGCTTTCTTT
CASSGLWNTEAFF
>TRBV5-1|TRBD1|NA|TRBJ1-1
TGCGCCAGCAGCTTGGGGGGAACAGGGGACCCAGAAGCTTTCTTT
CASSLGGTGDPEAFF
>TRBV6-5|NA|NA|TRBJ1-5
TGTGCCAGCAGTCCTAGAGATGGCAATCAGCCCCAGCATTTT
CASSPRDGNQPQHF
>TRBV2|NA|NA|TRBJ1-2
TGTGCCAGCAGTGAAATGGGTATGGCTAACTATGGCTACACCTTC
CASSEMGMANYGYTF
>TRBV27|NA|few|TRBJ2-5
TGTGCCAGCGGACGAGGGGCGGAGACCCAGTACTTC
CASGRGAETQYF
>TRBV7-9|NA|once|TRBJ2-5
TGTGCCAGCAGCTTAGTCGGGGTGAGGGGAAGACGGAGAGAGACCCAGTACTTC
CASSLVGVRGRRRETQYF
>TRBV10-3|NA|NA|TRBJ1-1
TGTGCCATCAGAATGACAGCGAACACTGAAGCTTTCTTT
CAIRMTANTEAFF
>TRBV27|NA|NA|TRBJ1-5
TGTGCCAGCAGTTGGGACATTAGCAATCAGCCCCAGCATTTT
CASSWDISNQPQHF
>TRBV2|NA|NA|TRBJ1-1
TGTGCCAGCAGTGTTTTGGGGAACACTGAAGCTTTCTTT
CASSVLGNTEAFF
>TRBV7-2|NA|NA|TRBJ2-5
TGTGCCAGCAGCTTAGAGGTCAGGGCGACCCAGTACTTC
CASSLEVRATQYF
>TRBV29-1|NA|NA|TRBJ1-4
TGCAGCGTTGAAGACCCCGATGAAAAACTGTTTTTT
CSVEDPDEKLFF
>TRBV5-1|TRBD1|NA|TRBJ1-2
TGCGCCAGCAGCTTGGCAGGGGGCGGAAATAAGAATGGCTACACCTTC
CASSLAGGGNKNGYTF
>TRBV2|TRBD2|NA|TRBJ2-1
TGTGCCAGCAGTGGGACTAGCGGGACCGAGCAGTTCTTC
CASSGTSGTEQFF
>TRBV27|NA|NA|TRBJ1-5
TGTGCCAGCAGCCAGGGACACGTCAATCGGCCCCAGCATTTT
CASSQGHVNRPQHF
>TRBV5-4|TRBD2|NA|TRBJ2-5
TGTGCCAGCAGCTCCCGGACTAGCGGGGGGGAAGAGACCCAGTACTTC
CASSSRTSGGEETQYF
>TRBV18|TRBD2|NA|TRBJ2-1
TGTGCCAGCTCACCAAGAGGGGTAGCGGGATTCTACAATGAGCAGTTCTTC
CASSPRGVAGFYNEQFF
>TRBV23-1|NA|NA|TRBJ1-3
TGCGCCAGCAGTCAATCGCGGGAATTTCTTATCTCTGGAAACACCATATATTTT
CASSQSREFLISGNTIYF
>TRBV9|TRBD2|NA|TRBJ2-3
TGTGCCAGCAGCGTAGTGGCTAGCGGGGGGGCAGGCACAGATACGCAGTATTTT
CASSVVASGGAGTDTQYF
>TRBV5-1|TRBD1|NA|TRBJ2-1
TGCGCCAGCAGCTACCTACAGGGGGTAGGGAATGAGCAGTTCTTC
CASSYLQGVGNEQFF
>TRBV11-2|TRBD2|NA|TRBJ2-3
TGTGCCAGCAGCTTAGTCAGCGGGAGTGCAGATACGCAGTATTTT
CASSLVSGSADTQYF
>TRBV6-5|NA|NA|TRBJ2-7
TGTGCCAGCTCAATCCTTCCGGACAGAACCTACGAGCAGTACTTC
CASSILPDRTYEQYF
>TRBV10-3|TRBD2|NA|TRBJ2-3
TGTGCCATCAGGGCCTCGGCGGGAGGGGGAGATACGCAGTATTTT
CAIRASAGGGDTQYF
>TRBV5-4|TRBD2|NA|TRBJ2-5
TGTGCCAGCAGCTTGCCGGGACTAGCGGGAGTACAGACCCAGTACTTC
CASSLPGLAGVQTQYF
>TRBV30|TRBD2|NA|TRBJ2-3
TGTGCCTGGACCCTCACTAGCGGAATCACAGATACGCAGTATTTT
CAWTLTSGITDTQYF
>TRBV5-1|TRBD1|NA|TRBJ2-7
TGCGCCAGCAGCAGAGGGACAGGCGCAACCTACGAGCAGTACTTC
CASSRGTGATYEQYF
>TRBV6-1|NA|few|TRBJ1-5
TGTGCCAGCAGTGCGGACGGTACTAGCAATCAGCCCCAGCATTTT
CASSADGTSNQPQHF
>TRBV2|TRBD2|NA|TRBJ2-7
TGTGCCAGCAGGCCGGGACTAGCGGGGGGCGAGCAGTACTTC
CASRPGLAGGEQYF